The clone carrying this T cell receptor (beta chain) was seen once. CDR1 and CDR2 (germline): LNHDA, SQIVND (reference sequence). V shed 7 bases and J 7 bases; nucleotides not matched to a gene: 11. The CDR3 length is 15 residues. These data are taken from a study of blood T cell repertoires in COVID-19. Study as a whole: Italy, Spain and the United States were the sources of the convalescent and acute COVID-19 samples. In each case, the material was cDNA or gDNA derived from T cells, B-cell-depleted T cells, or PBMCs.

Source study methods: The authors estimated nucleated cell counts from reference gene primer amplification. Clones were read by immunoSEQ multiplex PCR, and TCRdb kept only the in-frame ones, dropping some. From that table come the V and J calls and clone size; the DNA was used to work out D and trimming. The data contain 40,000 to 50,000 clones, approximately 82% of them seen just once; the ten biggest clones take up about 48%. The receptor comes from a woman older than 75 with acute or convalescent COVID-19. Sequencing was carried out using peripheral blood. This chain links TRBV19 with TRBJ1-2; TRBD1 matches 11 bases. For the CDR3, the DNA is TGTGCCAGTAATGGACAGGGGGCCTCCCGGGGTGGCTACACCTTC. Amino acid sequence: CASNGQGASRGGYTF.